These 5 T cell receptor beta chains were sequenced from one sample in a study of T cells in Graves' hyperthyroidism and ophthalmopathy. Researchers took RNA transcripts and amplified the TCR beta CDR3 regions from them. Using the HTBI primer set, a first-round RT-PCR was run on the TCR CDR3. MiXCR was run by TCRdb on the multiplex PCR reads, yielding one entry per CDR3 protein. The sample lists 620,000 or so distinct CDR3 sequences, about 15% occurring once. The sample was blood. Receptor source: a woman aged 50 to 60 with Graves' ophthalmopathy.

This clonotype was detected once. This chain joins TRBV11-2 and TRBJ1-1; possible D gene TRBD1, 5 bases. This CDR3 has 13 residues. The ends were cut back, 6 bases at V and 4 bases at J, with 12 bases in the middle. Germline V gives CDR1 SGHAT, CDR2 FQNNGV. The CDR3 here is CASRRGQGTEAFF. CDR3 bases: TGTGCCAGCAGGCGGGGCCAGGGCACTGAAGCTTTCTTT.

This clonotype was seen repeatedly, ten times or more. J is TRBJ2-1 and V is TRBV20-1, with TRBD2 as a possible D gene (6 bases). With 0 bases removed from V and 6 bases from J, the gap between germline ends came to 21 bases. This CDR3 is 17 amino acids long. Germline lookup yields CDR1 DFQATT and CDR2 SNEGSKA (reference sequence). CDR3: CSARDLISPSEGNEQFF. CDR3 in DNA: TGCAGTGCTAGAGATCTCATATCTCCTAGCGAGGGCAATGAGCAGTTCTTC.

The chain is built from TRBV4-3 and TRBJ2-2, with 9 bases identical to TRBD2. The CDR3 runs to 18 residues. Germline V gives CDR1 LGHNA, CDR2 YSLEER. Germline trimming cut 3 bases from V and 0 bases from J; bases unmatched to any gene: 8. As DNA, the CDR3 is TGCGCCAGCAGCCAGGACCCGGGACTAGCAGCGAACACCGGGGAGCTGTTTTTT. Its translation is CASSQDPGLAANTGELFF.

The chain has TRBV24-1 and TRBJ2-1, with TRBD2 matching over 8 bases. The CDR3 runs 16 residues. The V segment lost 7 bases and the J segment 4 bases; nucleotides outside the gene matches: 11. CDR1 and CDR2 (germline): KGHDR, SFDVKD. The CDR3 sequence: CATSRQSSGPYNEQFF. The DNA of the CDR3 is TGTGCCACCAGCCGACAATCTAGCGGGCCGTACAATGAGCAGTTCTTC.

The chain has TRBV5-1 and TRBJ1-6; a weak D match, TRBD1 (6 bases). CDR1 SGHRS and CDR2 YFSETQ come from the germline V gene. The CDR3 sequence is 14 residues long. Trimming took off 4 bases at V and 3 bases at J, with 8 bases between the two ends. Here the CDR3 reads CASSKDSYNSPLHF. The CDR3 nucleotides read TGCGCCAGCAGCAAGGACAGCTATAATTCACCCCTCCACTTT. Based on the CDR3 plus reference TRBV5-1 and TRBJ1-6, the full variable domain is KAGVTQTPRYLIKTRGQQVTLSCSPISGHRSVSWYQQTPGQGLQFLFEYFSETQRNKGNFPGRFSGRQFSNSRSEMNVSTLELGDSALYLCASSKDSYNSPLHFGNGTRLTVT.